These 19 T cell receptor beta chains share one sample of origin, sequenced in a study of T cell changes during pregnancy in multiple sclerosis. Here immunoSEQ multiplex PCR was the method, and the copy in TCRdb shows in-frame clones only, minus some. The sample consists of 65,000 to 85,000 clones, approximately 91% of them appearing once. Material: CD4+ T cells from peripheral blood mononuclear cells, obtained after pregnancy. These receptors originate from a female donor with multiple sclerosis, enrolled in a pregnancy study.

This clone was counted only a few times. The chain has TRBV27 and TRBJ1-1, with 10 bases identical to TRBD1. CDR3 size: 15 residues. CDR1 and CDR2 (germline): MNHEY, SMNVEV (reference sequence). With 3 bases clipped from V and 5 bases from J, the junction kept 6 bases outside the gene matches. The CDR3 is CASSFAGQGRTEAFF. The DNA for the CDR3 is TGTGCCAGCAGTTTTGCGGGACAGGGGAGGACTGAAGCTTTCTTT.

The chain links TRBV30 to TRBJ1-5; D ambiguous. The CDR3 has 13 amino acids. The ends were cut back, 3 bases at V and 6 bases at J, with 12 bases in the middle. The V gene's germline CDR1 is GTSNPN and CDR2 SVGIG (reference sequence). CDR3 amino acids: CAWSIQAGQPQHF. CDR3 DNA: TGTGCCTGGAGCATCCAGGCCGGTCAGCCCCAGCATTTT. Variable domain in full (rest from reference TRBV30 and TRBJ1-5): SQTIHQWPATLVQPVGSPLSLECTVEGTSNPNLYWYRQAAGRGLQLLFYSVGIGQISSEVPQNLSASRPQDRQFILSSKKLLLSDSGFYLCAWSIQAGQPQHFGDGTRLSIL.

The chain has TRBV5-1 and TRBJ2-3, with 9 positions matching TRBD2. The germline V gene encodes CDR1 SGHRS and CDR2 YFSETQ. Trimming cost V 0 bases and J 3 bases; bases outside gene matches: 5. The CDR3 has 16 residues. The CDR3 here is CASSLEPSGKTDTQYF. The CDR3 nucleotides are TGCGCCAGCAGCTTGGAACCTAGCGGGAAGACAGATACGCAGTATTTT.

V usage is TRBV7-2 and J usage is TRBJ1-2; D call uncertain. Trimming removed 3 bases from V and 5 bases from J, with 16 bases in between. Germline CDR1 SGHTA, CDR2 FQGNSA. The CDR3 is 15 residues long. The CDR3 DNA reads as TGTGCCAGCAGCTTCGAGCCTAGGTCTGGATATGGCTACACCTTC. Translation gives CASSFEPRSGYGYTF.

The chain carries TRBV5-1 and TRBJ1-1; D may be TRBD1 (5 bases). CDR1 is SGHRS and CDR2 is YFSETQ in the germline V gene. The V gene lost 6 bases and the J gene lost 1 base, with 16 bases spanning the gap. CDR3 length: 15 residues. The CDR3 DNA is TGCGCCAGCAAGTTTGCGGGGACGGAGAACACTGAAGCTTTCTTT. Amino acid sequence: CASKFAGTENTEAFF.

A single count supports this clone. The chain joins TRBV7-3 to TRBJ2-5, with 10 bases fitting TRBD1. Germline-derived CDR1 and CDR2 are SGHTA and FQGTGA. V shed 5 bases and J 5 bases; nucleotides not matched to a gene: 8. This CDR3 contains 15 residues. CDR3 protein: CASSLQTGGAETQYF. The CDR3 DNA follows: TGTGCCAGCAGCCTTCAGACAGGGGGCGCGGAGACCCAGTACTTC.

The chain couples TRBV6-5 to TRBJ1-1; 7 bases align to TRBD1. Per germline, CDR1 MNHEY and CDR2 SVGAGI. V trimming: 8 bases; J trimming: 7 bases; junction bases outside the gene matches: 16. The CDR3 length is 15 residues. CDR3 loop: CASLRPGQLLSEAFF. CDR3 DNA: TGTGCCAGCCTTAGACCGGGACAGCTTTTGAGTGAAGCTTTCTTT.

In its sample, this clone was seen once. This chain connects TRBV28 to TRBJ2-7, with 8 nucleotides matching TRBD1. Losses at the gene ends were 3 bases for V and 4 bases for J; bases not matched to a gene: 17. Germline assignment: CDR1 MDHEN and CDR2 SYDVKM. This CDR3 has 18 amino acids. CDR3 protein: CASSFPTIRTGTKYEQYF. In DNA form, the CDR3 reads TGTGCCAGCAGTTTCCCTACTATCAGGACAGGGACGAAATACGAGCAGTACTTC.

The J gene is TRBJ1-5, the V gene TRBV2; D may be TRBD1 (6 bases). Trimming removed 2 bases at V and 0 bases at J, with 11 bases between. The CDR3 totals 16 residues. Looked up from germline, CDR1 is SNHLY and CDR2 is FYNNEI. The DNA of the CDR3 is TGTGCCAGCAGTGAACAGGGGCGGATTAGCAATCAGCCCCAGCATTTT. Protein sequence: CASSEQGRISNQPQHF.

J is TRBJ2-3 and V is TRBV12-5, with D possibly TRBD2 on 6 matching bases. The CDR3 is 17 amino acids. V lost 2 bases to trimming and J lost 2 bases, with 17 bases between them. Germline V gene sequence: CDR1 LGHNT, CDR2 FRNRAP. The CDR3 region is CASGLSPSRGYTDTQYF. As DNA, the CDR3 is TGTGCTAGTGGTTTGTCCCCCTCCCGGGGGTACACAGATACGCAGTATTTT.

The rearrangement joins TRBV30 to TRBJ2-3, with D unresolved. Germline V gene lookup returns CDR1 GTSNPN and CDR2 SVGIG (reference sequence). There are 14 residues in the CDR3. Trimming removed 0 bases at V and 5 bases at J, with 12 bases between. This CDR3 reads CAWSVGQSRDTQYF. The CDR3 bases are TGTGCCTGGAGTGTAGGTCAGTCTAGAGATACGCAGTATTTT.

V gene TRBV7-2 combines with J gene TRBJ1-5; 10 nucleotides line up with TRBD1. Germline CDR1 is SGHTA and CDR2 is FQGNSA. V was pared by 4 bases and J by 9 bases, with 9 bases of the junction left unmatched. This CDR3 spans 15 amino acids. The CDR3 DNA is TGTGCCAGCAGCTGGGGACAGGGGCTCTCTCGGCCCCAGCATTTT. It encodes CASSWGQGLSRPQHF.

The chain employs TRBV18 and TRBJ2-2; 7 bases match TRBD1. Trimming removed 3 bases from V and 0 bases from J; junction bases left unmatched: 7. The CDR3 loop spans 17 amino acids. The V gene's germline CDR1 is KGHSH and CDR2 LQKENI. DNA of the CDR3: TGTGCCAGCTCACCCTCTCGGACAGGCCCGAACACCGGGGAGCTGTTTTTT. Its protein product is CASSPSRTGPNTGELFF. Supplemented by reference TRBV18 and TRBJ2-2, the full variable domain reads NAGVMQNPRHLVRRRGQEARLRCSPMKGHSHVYWYRQLPEEGLKFMVYLQKENIIDESGMPKERFSAEFPKEGPSILRIQQVVRGDSAAYFCASSPSRTGPNTGELFFGEGSRLTVL.

The chain carries TRBV5-1 and TRBJ2-7, with a tentative D call TRBD1 (5 bases). CDR1 SGHRS and CDR2 YFSETQ come from the germline V gene. The V gene lost 0 bases and the J gene lost 1 base, with 11 bases spanning the gap. The length of the CDR3 is 15 residues. Here the CDR3 reads CASSLVNDRSYEQYF. DNA for the CDR3: TGCGCCAGCAGCTTGGTAAACGACAGATCCTACGAGCAGTACTTC.

This chain links TRBV6-1 with TRBJ2-1, with D maybe TRBD2 (5 bases). Germline V gene data show CDR1 as MNHNS and CDR2 as SASEGT. This CDR3 comprises 15 residues. Trimming pared 6 bases from V and 2 bases from J, leaving 14 bases between. In DNA form, the CDR3 reads TGTGCCAGCAGGGCCCTGTGGGGAGCCTACAATGAGCAGTTCTTC. The encoded protein is CASRALWGAYNEQFF.

The chain couples TRBV7-8 to TRBJ2-7; 9 nucleotides match TRBD1. Unmatched junction bases numbered 7, after V lost 6 bases and J lost 7 bases. The CDR3 totals 13 residues. Looked up from germline, CDR1 is SGHVS and CDR2 is FQNEAQ. The CDR3 bases are TGTGCCAGCAGTTCTGGACAGGGGAGGGAGCAGTACTTC. Translating it yields CASSSGQGREQYF.

This chain uses TRBV7-8 with TRBJ1-5; possibly TRBD1 for D (6 bases). V was pared by 4 bases and J by 5 bases, with 15 bases between. CDR1 SGHVS and CDR2 FQNEAQ come from the germline V gene. The CDR3 length is 15 residues. CDR3 region: CASSSYREGDQPQHF. The CDR3 region has the DNA TGTGCCAGCAGCTCATACAGGGAGGGGGATCAGCCCCAGCATTTT.

This sequence joins TRBV2 and TRBJ1-4; possibly TRBD1 for D (6 bases). Trimming pared 2 bases from V and 5 bases from J, leaving 24 bases between. There are 19 residues in the CDR3. Germline loops: CDR1 SNHLY, CDR2 FYNNEI. CDR3 in amino acids: CASSETEEYRAVGNEKLFF. The CDR3, as DNA: TGTGCCAGCAGTGAAACTGAAGAGTACAGGGCGGTGGGGAATGAAAAACTGTTTTTT.

The rearrangement links TRBV5-1 to TRBJ2-1; 7 bases align to TRBD1. Germline lookup yields CDR1 SGHRS and CDR2 YFSETQ. CDR3 length: 13 amino acids. The V and J ends lost 2 bases and 11 bases, in that order; junction bases with no gene match: 7. CDR3 amino acids: CASSLPDRDQQFF. The CDR3 DNA reads as TGCGCCAGCAGCTTACCCGACAGGGACCAGCAGTTCTTC.